These T cell receptor beta chains were read from a single sample in a study of T cells in Graves' hyperthyroidism and ophthalmopathy. TCRdb independently ran MiXCR on the multiplex PCR reads; one entry per CDR3 protein. The sample carries about 400,000 distinct CDR3 sequences, roughly 15% recorded once. Material for sequencing was blood. These receptors all stem from a young man with Graves' ophthalmopathy. Both conserved end residues are part of each CDR3.

TRBV4-1	TRBJ1-1	14	CASSPQDRAAEAFF
TRBV20-1	TRBJ2-2	14	CSASTGGNTGELFF
TRBV30	TRBJ1-6	13	CAWAYRDNSPLHF
TRBV2	TRBJ1-4	14	CASTATGVNEKLFF
TRBV12-3/TRBV12-4	TRBJ1-4	14	CASSLAHPNLALFF
TRBV6-2/TRBV6-3	TRBJ2-5	15	CASKRAGGGEETQYF
TRBV13	TRBJ2-3	16	CASSLKGGLLTDTQYF
TRBV6-1	TRBJ2-3	16	CASILGLARGADTQYF
TRBV12-3/TRBV12-4	TRBJ1-2	14	CASSPGQGYYGYTF
TRBV7-6	TRBJ1-6	12	CASSPGGGPLHF
TRBV25-1	TRBJ2-3	16	CASSDTLGDSTDTQYF
TRBV27	TRBJ2-1	16	CASGSLAGAGYNEQFF
TRBV29-1	TRBJ2-3	12	CSVAGGADTQYF